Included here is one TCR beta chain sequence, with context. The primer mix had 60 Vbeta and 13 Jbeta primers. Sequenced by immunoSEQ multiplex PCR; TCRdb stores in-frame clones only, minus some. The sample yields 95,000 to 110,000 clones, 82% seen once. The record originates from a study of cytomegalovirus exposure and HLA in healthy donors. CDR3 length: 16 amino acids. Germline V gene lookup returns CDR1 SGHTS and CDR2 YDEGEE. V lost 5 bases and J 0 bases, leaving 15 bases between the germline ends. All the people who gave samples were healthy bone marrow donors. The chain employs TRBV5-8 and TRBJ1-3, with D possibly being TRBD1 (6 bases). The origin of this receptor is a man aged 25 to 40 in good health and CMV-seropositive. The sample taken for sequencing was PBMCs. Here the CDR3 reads CASSGQTVRSGNTIYF. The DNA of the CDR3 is TGTGCCAGCAGTGGACAGACAGTCCGCTCTGGAAACACCATATATTTT. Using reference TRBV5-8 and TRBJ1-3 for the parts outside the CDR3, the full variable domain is EAGVTQSPTHLIKTRGQQATLRCSPISGHTSVYWYQQALGLGLQFLLWYDEGEERNRGNFPPRFSGRQFPNYSSELNVNALELEDSALYLCASSGQTVRSGNTIYFGEGSWLTVV.